This TCR beta chain was found in a study of cytomegalovirus exposure and HLA in healthy donors. Across the study: Genetic ancestry analysis placed 81% of the 300 to 400 donors that were genotyped in the Caucasian-associated cluster.

Study-wide findings and caveats: The authors assumed roughly uniform sequencing depth across donors for presence/absence analyses.

The CDR3 contains 15 residues. With V trimmed by 6 bases and J by 3 bases, 6 bases remained unmatched. Germline V gene sequence: CDR1 MDHEN, CDR2 SYDVKM. Primers: 60 Vbeta forward and 13 Jbeta reverse. Authors' methods: Unique TCR beta chains totaled roughly 79 million in a later count, with roughly 10 million of them shared. Assay used: immunoSEQ multiplex PCR; TCRdb lists only in-frame clones, some missing. From that table come the V and J calls and clone size; the DNA was used to work out D and trimming. The repertoire table contains 200,000 to 250,000 clones. About this clone: The antigen is not known.

Sequencing was done on a sample of PBMCs. The chain uses TRBV28 and TRBJ1-2; 11 bases are a match to TRBD1. The sequence was obtained from a woman in her twenties or thirties in good health and CMV-seropositive. The CDR3 nucleotides read TGTGCCAGCAGAAGGACAGGGGGCTATCACTATGGCTACACCTTC. Its translation: CASRRTGGYHYGYTF.